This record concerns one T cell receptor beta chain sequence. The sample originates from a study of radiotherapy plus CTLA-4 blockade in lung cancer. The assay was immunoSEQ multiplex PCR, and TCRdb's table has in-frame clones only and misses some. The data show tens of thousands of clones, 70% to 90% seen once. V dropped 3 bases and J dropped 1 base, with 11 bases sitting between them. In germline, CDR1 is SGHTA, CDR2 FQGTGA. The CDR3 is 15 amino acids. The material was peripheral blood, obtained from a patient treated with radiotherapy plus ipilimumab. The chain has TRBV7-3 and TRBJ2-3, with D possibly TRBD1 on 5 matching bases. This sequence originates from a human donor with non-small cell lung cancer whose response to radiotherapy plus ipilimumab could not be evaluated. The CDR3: CASSLQGLGTDTQYF. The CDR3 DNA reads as TGTGCCAGCAGCTTGCAGGGATTGGGCACAGATACGCAGTATTTT.